This T cell receptor beta chain was sequenced in a study of blood T cell repertoires in COVID-19. Study background: From T cells, B-cell-depleted T cells, or PBMCs came the material, which was cDNA or gDNA.

The CDR3 length is 15 residues. Germline V gene sequence: CDR1 SNHLY, CDR2 FYNNEI. V lost 8 bases and J lost 5; bases outside the gene matches: 8. Sequenced by immunoSEQ multiplex PCR; TCRdb stores in-frame clones only, minus some. The table includes approximately 440,000 clones, 90% detected once. Participant age was roughly 18 to 89 years, and participants resided in roughly 24 US areas. Cohorts were determined from participant-reported clinical history. Cohort 3 donors counted as recovered after two negative PCRs, clearance, or resolved symptoms. This clonotype originated in a man aged 18 to 29 who had recovered from COVID-19. The chain couples TRBV2 to TRBJ1-4; TRBD1 matches 10 bases. Sequenced: PBMCs or T cells enriched from blood (not recorded which). The CDR3 DNA sequence: TGTGCCAGCTCGCCCGGGGGACAGGGGAATGAAAAACTGTTTTTT. This gives the protein CASSPGGQGNEKLFF.